This is a list of T cell receptor beta chains from one sample in a study of cytomegalovirus exposure and HLA in healthy donors. TCRdb's table, derived via immunoSEQ multiplex PCR, lists solely in-frame clones and lacks some. The sample records over 150,000 clones, around 77% being singletons. The sample consisted of PBMCs. These TCRs come from a woman aged 25 to 39 in good health and CMV-seronegative. Each CDR3 is given with its conserved first and last residue. The order of the fields is CDR3 length, D gene, clone size, V gene, J gene, CDR3 protein, CDR3 DNA. D genes are given only for firm matches. For some rows the clone size is stated as once, few or many, or as a class when expanded; others skip it.

length: 15
D: .
size: .
V: TRBV29-1
J: TRBJ1-4
CDR3: CSVEEGGGRGEKLFF
DNA: TGCAGCGTTGAGGAAGGGGGGGGGCGAGGTGAAAAACTGTTTTTT

length: 16
D: TRBD2
size: .
V: TRBV27
J: TRBJ2-5
CDR3: CASSLRLAGRGETQYF
DNA: TGTGCCAGCAGTTTACGGCTAGCGGGACGGGGGGAGACCCAGTACTTC

length: 14
D: .
size: few
V: TRBV15
J: TRBJ1-1
CDR3: CATSRAWGNTEAFF
DNA: TGTGCCACCAGCAGAGCGTGGGGCAACACTGAAGCTTTCTTT

length: 17
D: TRBD1
size: .
V: TRBV5-4
J: TRBJ1-3
CDR3: CASGRDSLSFSGNTIYF
DNA: TGTGCCAGCGGACGGGACAGCCTTTCATTCTCTGGAAACACCATATATTTT

length: 15
D: TRBD1
size: .
V: TRBV30
J: TRBJ2-1
CDR3: CAWSVGTGGYNEQFF
DNA: TGTGCCTGGAGTGTTGGGACAGGGGGCTACAATGAGCAGTTCTTC

length: 16
D: TRBD2
size: .
V: TRBV27
J: TRBJ2-7
CDR3: CASSLSVGLAIYEQYF
DNA: TGTGCCAGCAGTTTATCTGTCGGACTAGCCATCTACGAGCAGTACTTC

length: 13
D: .
size: .
V: TRBV5-1
J: TRBJ1-1
CDR3: CASSPRTDLGAFF
DNA: TGCGCCAGCAGCCCTCGGACAGACCTGGGAGCTTTCTTT

length: 17
D: .
size: .
V: TRBV19
J: TRBJ1-3
CDR3: CASSLYRQEYSGNTIYF
DNA: TGTGCCAGTAGTCTCTACCGCCAGGAATACTCTGGAAACACCATATATTTT

length: 15
D: TRBD2
size: .
V: TRBV5-6
J: TRBJ2-1
CDR3: CASSPLAGGYNEQFF
DNA: TGTGCCAGCAGCCCGCTAGCGGGGGGTTACAATGAGCAGTTCTTC

length: 13
D: TRBD1
size: few
V: TRBV5-1
J: TRBJ1-1
CDR3: CATMTGENTEAFF
DNA: TGCGCCACCATGACAGGGGAGAACACTGAAGCTTTCTTT

length: 11
D: .
size: .
V: TRBV29-1
J: TRBJ2-7
CDR3: CSVEGGAVQYF
DNA: TGCAGCGTTGAAGGGGGCGCTGTGCAGTACTTC

length: 13
D: .
size: .
V: TRBV5-6
J: TRBJ2-7
CDR3: CASSPGLAYEQYF
DNA: TGTGCCAGCAGCCCGGGACTGGCCTACGAGCAGTACTTC

length: 17
D: .
size: .
V: TRBV4-2
J: TRBJ1-2
CDR3: CASSIKAETLTNYGYTF
DNA: TGTGCCAGCAGCATAAAAGCGGAGACCCTTACTAACTATGGCTACACCTTC

length: 15
D: .
size: few
V: TRBV7-3
J: TRBJ1-5
CDR3: CASSLTREGGQPQHF
DNA: TGTGCCAGCAGCTTAACGCGGGAGGGGGGTCAGCCCCAGCATTTT

length: 11
D: TRBD2
size: .
V: TRBV6-1
J: TRBJ2-7
CDR3: CASRSGNEQYF
DNA: TGTGCCAGCAGGAGCGGGAACGAGCAGTACTTC

length: 18
D: .
size: .
V: TRBV23-1
J: TRBJ1-1
CDR3: CASKPPGQGVRLNTEAFF
DNA: TGCGCCAGCAAACCTCCTGGGCAGGGCGTTCGACTGAACACTGAAGCTTTCTTT

length: 12
D: .
size: .
V: TRBV29-1
J: TRBJ2-7
CDR3: CSGGRDFYEQYF
DNA: TGCAGCGGGGGACGGGACTTCTACGAGCAGTACTTC

length: 15
D: .
size: .
V: TRBV6-6
J: TRBJ1-1
CDR3: CASRSRGSMNTEAFF
DNA: TGTGCCAGCAGAAGTAGAGGGAGTATGAACACTGAAGCTTTCTTT

length: 13
D: .
size: .
V: TRBV7-9
J: TRBJ1-1
CDR3: CASTPGGAAEAFF
DNA: TGTGCCAGCACCCCGGGGGGCGCGGCTGAAGCTTTCTTT

length: 12
D: .
size: few
V: TRBV6-1
J: TRBJ1-2
CDR3: CASIGTRSGYTF
DNA: TGTGCCAGCATCGGGACAAGGTCTGGCTACACCTTC

length: 17
D: .
size: .
V: TRBV5-1
J: TRBJ2-3
CDR3: CASSRPPSGDSTDTQYF
DNA: TGCGCCAGCAGCCGACCCCCCTCGGGGGATAGCACAGATACGCAGTATTTT

length: 15
D: .
size: .
V: TRBV28
J: TRBJ1-4
CDR3: CASSFLRGGNEKLFF
DNA: TGTGCCAGCAGTTTCCTGCGGGGAGGGAATGAAAAACTGTTTTTT